This T cell receptor beta chain stems from a study of esophageal squamous cell carcinoma under preoperative chemotherapy. The wider study: TCR repertoires were profiled from both peripheral blood T cells and tumor-infiltrating lymphocytes. Regarding the study as a whole: Peripheral T cells showed a significant TCR diversity increase after chemotherapy, unlike tumor-infiltrating lymphocytes. After treatment, tumor-infiltrating lymphocytes seemed to come partly from incoming peripheral T cells, not only local changes. After paclitaxel-nedaplatin, abundant clones were more likely to contract than amplify.

Time point in this sample: after preoperative PTX-NDP chemotherapy. A single record per CDR3 protein comes from TCRdb applying MiXCR to the PCR reads. The sample lists around 9,700 distinct CDR3 sequences, roughly 59% occurring once. Trimming took 1 base from V and 6 from J; bases not matched to a gene: 4. Germline V gene data show CDR1 as SGHVS and CDR2 as FQNEAQ. This CDR3 is built from 15 residues. Comments on this clonotype: Its antigen is not identified.

The genes are TRBV7-8 and TRBJ1-5, with 9 bases lining up with TRBD1. This TCR derives from a human donor with esophageal squamous cell carcinoma. The donor label of this sample is uncertain. This material was acquired from a patient given preoperative chemotherapy. The CDR3, as DNA: TGTGCCAGCAGCTTAGACAGGGGGCCTAGTCAGCCCCAGCATTTT. This translates into CASSLDRGPSQPQHF.